What follows is one T cell receptor (beta chain) and its context. Its antigen is unknown. These data belong to a study of cytomegalovirus exposure and HLA in healthy donors. Overall study findings and caveats: The authors listed 180 or so TCR beta chains as cytomegalovirus-associated. Follow-up analysis found HLA locus-dependent TCR association rates, highest for DRB1 and lowest for HLA-C.

Researchers ran the PCR with 60 Vbeta and 13 Jbeta primers. Sequencing used immunoSEQ multiplex PCR; TCRdb keeps in-frame clones, though not all of them. The data hold some 180,000 clones, with roughly 84% observed a single time. From germline, CDR1 is LGHNA and CDR2 YSLEER. CDR3 size: 16 residues. With V trimmed by 3 bases and J by 6 bases, 12 bases remained unmatched. Sequencing was carried out using PBMCs. This clonotype was obtained from a man younger than 45 in good health and CMV-seropositive. The V and J genes are TRBV4-3 and TRBJ1-1; 8 positions agree with TRBD1. The CDR3 spells CASSHRTGQGTAEAFF. The CDR3 bases are TGCGCCAGCAGCCACCGCACCGGACAGGGTACCGCTGAAGCTTTCTTT.